This T cell receptor (beta chain) came from a study of glioma-infiltrating T cells. Study in general: Low-grade gliomas were grade II; glioblastomas were grade IV at initial diagnosis. Glioma patients had dexamethasone for six or fewer days before surgery. About a million peripheral T cells were targeted at about 4.5- to 11-fold coverage. Findings and limits, study-wide: Signature shared blood CDR3 motifs were enriched in low-divergence and depleted in high-divergence patients.

This clonotype came up many times. Its antigen is as yet unknown. The CDR3 has 14 residues. In germline, CDR1 is MNHEY, CDR2 SVGEGT. J was trimmed by 6 bases and V by 4 bases; bases with no gene match: 7. Amplification of TCR alpha and beta CDR3 regions from RNA used iRepertoire nested multiplex PCR. TCRdb reanalysed the multiplex PCR reads using MiXCR and keeps one entry per CDR3 protein. The data show 300,000 to 450,000 distinct CDR3 sequences, with about two fifths seen just once and about 12% held by the top ten. The chain links TRBV6-2 or TRBV6-3 to TRBJ2-5; 8 nucleotides match TRBD1. The source material was glioma tissue, nonneoplastic brain tissue, or PBMCs (not recorded which). This clonotype originated in a human donor with low-grade glioma or glioblastoma, undergoing nonglioma brain surgery, or in good health (not recorded which). CDR3 sequence: CASSWDRLLQTQYF. CDR3 sequence (DNA): TGTGCCAGCAGTTGGGACAGGCTCCTCCAGACCCAGTACTTC.